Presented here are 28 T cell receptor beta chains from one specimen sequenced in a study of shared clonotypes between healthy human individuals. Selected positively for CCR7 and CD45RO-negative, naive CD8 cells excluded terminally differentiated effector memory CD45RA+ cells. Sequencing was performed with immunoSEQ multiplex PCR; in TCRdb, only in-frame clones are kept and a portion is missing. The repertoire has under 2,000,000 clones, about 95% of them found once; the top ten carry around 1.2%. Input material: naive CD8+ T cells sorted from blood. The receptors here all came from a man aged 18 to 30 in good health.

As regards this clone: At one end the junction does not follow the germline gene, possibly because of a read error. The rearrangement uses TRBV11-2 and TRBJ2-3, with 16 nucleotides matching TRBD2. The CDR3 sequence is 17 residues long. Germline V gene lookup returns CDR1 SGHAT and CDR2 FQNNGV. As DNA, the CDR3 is TGTGCCAGCAGTTTAGGGACTAGCGGGAGGGCCACAGATACGCAGTATTTT. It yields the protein CASSLGTSGRATDTQYF.

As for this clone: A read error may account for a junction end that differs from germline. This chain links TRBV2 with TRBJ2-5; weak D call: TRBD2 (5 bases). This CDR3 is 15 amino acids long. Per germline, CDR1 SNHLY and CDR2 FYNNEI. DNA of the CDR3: TGTGCCAGCAGCGAAGGGAGTTCGAGGCAAGAGACCCAGTACTTC. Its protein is CASSEGSSRQETQYF.

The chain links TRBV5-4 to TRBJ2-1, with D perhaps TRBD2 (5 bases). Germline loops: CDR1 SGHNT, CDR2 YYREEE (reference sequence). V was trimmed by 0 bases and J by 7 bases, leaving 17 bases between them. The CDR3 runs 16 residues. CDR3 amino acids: CASSLEGLLGGNEQFF. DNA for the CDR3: TGTGCCAGCAGCTTGGAGGGTTTACTAGGTGGAAATGAGCAGTTCTTC. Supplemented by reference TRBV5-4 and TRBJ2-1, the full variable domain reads ETGVTQSPTHLIKTRGQQVTLRCSSQSGHNTVSWYQQALGQGPQFIFQYYREEENGRGNFPPRFSGLQFPNYSSELNVNALELDDSALYLCASSLEGLLGGNEQFFGPGTRLTVL.

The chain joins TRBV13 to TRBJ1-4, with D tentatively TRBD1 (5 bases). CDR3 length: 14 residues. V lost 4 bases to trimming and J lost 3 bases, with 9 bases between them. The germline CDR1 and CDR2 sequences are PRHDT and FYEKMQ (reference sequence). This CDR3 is CASSWGLSNEKLFF. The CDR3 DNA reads TGTGCCAGCAGCTGGGGCCTTTCTAATGAAAAACTGTTTTTT.

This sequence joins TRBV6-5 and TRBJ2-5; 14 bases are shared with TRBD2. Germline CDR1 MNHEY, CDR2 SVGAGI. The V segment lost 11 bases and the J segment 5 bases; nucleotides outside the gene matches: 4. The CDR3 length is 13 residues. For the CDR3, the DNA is TGTGCCGCCGGACTAGCGGGGGGTGAGACCCAGTACTTC. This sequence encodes CAAGLAGGETQYF.

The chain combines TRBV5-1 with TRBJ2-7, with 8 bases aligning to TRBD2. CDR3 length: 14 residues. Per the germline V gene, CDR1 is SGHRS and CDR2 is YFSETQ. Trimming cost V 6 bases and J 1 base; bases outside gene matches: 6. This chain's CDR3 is CASTDSGASYEQYF. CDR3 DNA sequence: TGCGCCAGCACTGATAGCGGGGCTTCCTACGAGCAGTACTTC.

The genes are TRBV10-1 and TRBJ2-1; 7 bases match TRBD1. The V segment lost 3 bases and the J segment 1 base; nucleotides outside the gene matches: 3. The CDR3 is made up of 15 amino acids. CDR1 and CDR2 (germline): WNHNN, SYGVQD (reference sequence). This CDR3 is CASSDPGQSYNEQFF. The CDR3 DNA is TGCGCCAGCAGTGACCCGGGACAGTCCTACAATGAGCAGTTCTTC.

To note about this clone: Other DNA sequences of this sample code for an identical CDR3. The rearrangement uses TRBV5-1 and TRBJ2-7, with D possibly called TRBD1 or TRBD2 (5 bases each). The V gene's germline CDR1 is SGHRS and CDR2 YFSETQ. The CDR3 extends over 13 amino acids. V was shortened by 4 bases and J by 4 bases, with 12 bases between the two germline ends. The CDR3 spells CASSAGTAYEQYF. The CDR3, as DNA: TGCGCCAGCAGCGCAGGGACCGCGTACGAGCAGTACTTC.

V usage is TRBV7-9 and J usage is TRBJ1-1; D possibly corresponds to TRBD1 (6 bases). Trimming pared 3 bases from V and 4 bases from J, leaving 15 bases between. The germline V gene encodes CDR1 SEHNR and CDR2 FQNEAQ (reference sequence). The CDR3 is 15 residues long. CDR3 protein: CASSFGGPLGTEAFF. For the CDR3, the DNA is TGTGCCAGCAGCTTCGGGGGGCCACTCGGCACTGAAGCTTTCTTT.

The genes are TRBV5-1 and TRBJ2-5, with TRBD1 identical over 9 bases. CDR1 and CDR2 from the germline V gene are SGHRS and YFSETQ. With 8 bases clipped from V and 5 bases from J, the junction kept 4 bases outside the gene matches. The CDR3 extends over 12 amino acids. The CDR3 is CASGQGWETQYF. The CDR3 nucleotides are TGCGCCAGTGGACAGGGGTGGGAGACCCAGTACTTC. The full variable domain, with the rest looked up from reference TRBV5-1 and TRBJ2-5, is KAGVTQTPRYLIKTRGQQVTLSCSPISGHRSVSWYQQTPGQGLQFLFEYFSETQRNKGNFPGRFSGRQFSNSRSEMNVSTLELGDSALYLCASGQGWETQYFGPGTRLLVL.

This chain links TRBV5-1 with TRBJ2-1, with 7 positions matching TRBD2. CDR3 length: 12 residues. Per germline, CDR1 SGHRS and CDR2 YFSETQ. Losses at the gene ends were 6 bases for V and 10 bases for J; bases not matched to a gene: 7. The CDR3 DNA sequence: TGCGCCAGCACCCTCTTAGCGGGCGAGCAGTTCTTC. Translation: CASTLLAGEQFF.

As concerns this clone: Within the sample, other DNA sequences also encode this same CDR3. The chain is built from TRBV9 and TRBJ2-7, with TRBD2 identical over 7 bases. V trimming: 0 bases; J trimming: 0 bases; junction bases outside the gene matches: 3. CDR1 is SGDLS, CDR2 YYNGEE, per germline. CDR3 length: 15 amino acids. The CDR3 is CASSVGSSGSYEQYF. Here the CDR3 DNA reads TGTGCCAGCAGCGTAGGGTCTAGCGGCTCCTACGAGCAGTACTTC.

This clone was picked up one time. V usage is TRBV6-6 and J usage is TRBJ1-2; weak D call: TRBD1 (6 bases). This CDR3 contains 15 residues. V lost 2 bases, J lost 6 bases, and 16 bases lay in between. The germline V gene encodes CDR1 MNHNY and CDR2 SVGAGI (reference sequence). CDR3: CASSYGGLAGDGYTF. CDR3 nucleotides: TGTGCCAGCAGTTACGGGGGGCTGGCGGGCGATGGCTACACCTTC.

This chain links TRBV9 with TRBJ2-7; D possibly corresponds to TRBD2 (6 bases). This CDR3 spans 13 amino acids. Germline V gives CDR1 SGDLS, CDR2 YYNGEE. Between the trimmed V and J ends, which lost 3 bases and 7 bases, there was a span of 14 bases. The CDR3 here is CASSDTGGQEQYF. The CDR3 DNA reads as TGTGCCAGCAGCGATACAGGAGGGCAAGAGCAGTACTTC.

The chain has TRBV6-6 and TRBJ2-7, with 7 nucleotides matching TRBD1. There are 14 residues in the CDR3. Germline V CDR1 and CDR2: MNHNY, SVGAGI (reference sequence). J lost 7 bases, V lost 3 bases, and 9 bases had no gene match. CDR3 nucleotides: TGTGCCAGCAGTTATTCCACAGGGGAGAGGGAGCAGTACTTC. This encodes CASSYSTGEREQYF.

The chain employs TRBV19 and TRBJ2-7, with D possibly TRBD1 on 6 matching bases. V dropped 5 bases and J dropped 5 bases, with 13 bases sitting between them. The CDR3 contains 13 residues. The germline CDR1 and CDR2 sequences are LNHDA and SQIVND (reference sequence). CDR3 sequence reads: CASSQGNTDEQYF. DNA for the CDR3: TGTGCCAGTAGTCAGGGGAATACCGACGAGCAGTACTTC.

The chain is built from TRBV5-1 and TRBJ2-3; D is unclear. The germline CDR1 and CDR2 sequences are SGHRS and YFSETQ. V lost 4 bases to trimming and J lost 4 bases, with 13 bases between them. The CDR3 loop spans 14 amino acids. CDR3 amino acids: CASSPGFNSDTQYF. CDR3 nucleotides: TGCGCCAGCAGCCCGGGCTTTAATTCAGATACGCAGTATTTT. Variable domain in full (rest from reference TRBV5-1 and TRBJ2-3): KAGVTQTPRYLIKTRGQQVTLSCSPISGHRSVSWYQQTPGQGLQFLFEYFSETQRNKGNFPGRFSGRQFSNSRSEMNVSTLELGDSALYLCASSPGFNSDTQYFGPGTRLTVL.

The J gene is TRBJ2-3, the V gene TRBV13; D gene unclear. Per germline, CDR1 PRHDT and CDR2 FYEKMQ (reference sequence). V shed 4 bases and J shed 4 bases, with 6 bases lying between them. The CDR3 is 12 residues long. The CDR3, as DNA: TGTGCCAGCAGCTCAGTTCCAGATACGCAGTATTTT. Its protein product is CASSSVPDTQYF.

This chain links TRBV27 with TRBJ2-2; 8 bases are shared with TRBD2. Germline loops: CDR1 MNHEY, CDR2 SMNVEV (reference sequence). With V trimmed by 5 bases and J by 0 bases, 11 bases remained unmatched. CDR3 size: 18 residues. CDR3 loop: CASSLLGVAGSNTGELFF. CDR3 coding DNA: TGTGCCAGCAGTCTTCTAGGGGTAGCGGGATCGAACACCGGGGAGCTGTTTTTT.

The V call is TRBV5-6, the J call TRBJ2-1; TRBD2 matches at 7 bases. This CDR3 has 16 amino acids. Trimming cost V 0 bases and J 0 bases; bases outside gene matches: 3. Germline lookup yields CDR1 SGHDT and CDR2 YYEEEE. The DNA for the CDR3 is TGTGCCAGCAGCTTGGTCGGGGAGGGCTCCTACAATGAGCAGTTCTTC. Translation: CASSLVGEGSYNEQFF.

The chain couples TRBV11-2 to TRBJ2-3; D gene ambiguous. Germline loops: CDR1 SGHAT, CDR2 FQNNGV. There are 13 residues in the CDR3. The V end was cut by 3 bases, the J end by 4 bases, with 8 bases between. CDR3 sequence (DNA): TGTGCCAGCAGCTTGCTCGTATCAGATACGCAGTATTTT. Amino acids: CASSLLVSDTQYF.

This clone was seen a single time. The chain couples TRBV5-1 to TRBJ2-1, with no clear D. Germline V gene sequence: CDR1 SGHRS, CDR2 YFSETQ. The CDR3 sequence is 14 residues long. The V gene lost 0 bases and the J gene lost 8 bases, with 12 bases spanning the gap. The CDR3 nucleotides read TGCGCCAGCAGCTTGGGATCCTCAGAAGATGAGCAGTTCTTC. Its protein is CASSLGSSEDEQFF.

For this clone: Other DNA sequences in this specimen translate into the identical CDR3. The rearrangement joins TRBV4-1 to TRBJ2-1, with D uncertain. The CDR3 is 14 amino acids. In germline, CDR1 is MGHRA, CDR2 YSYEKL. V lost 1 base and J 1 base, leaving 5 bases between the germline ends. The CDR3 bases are TGCGCCAGCAGCCAAGGGGGTTCCTACAATGAGCAGTTCTTC. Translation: CASSQGGSYNEQFF.

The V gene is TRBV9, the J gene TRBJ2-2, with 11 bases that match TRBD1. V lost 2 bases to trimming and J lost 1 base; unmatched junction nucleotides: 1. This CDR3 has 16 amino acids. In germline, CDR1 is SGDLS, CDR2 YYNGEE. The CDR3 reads CASSVGTGGNTGELFF. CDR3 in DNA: TGTGCCAGCAGCGTTGGGACAGGGGGGAACACCGGGGAGCTGTTTTTT. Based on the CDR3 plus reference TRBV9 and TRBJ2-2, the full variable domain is DSGVTQTPKHLITATGQRVTLRCSPRSGDLSVYWYQQSLDQGLQFLIQYYNGEERAKGNILERFSAQQFPDLHSELNLSSLELGDSALYFCASSVGTGGNTGELFFGEGSRLTVL.

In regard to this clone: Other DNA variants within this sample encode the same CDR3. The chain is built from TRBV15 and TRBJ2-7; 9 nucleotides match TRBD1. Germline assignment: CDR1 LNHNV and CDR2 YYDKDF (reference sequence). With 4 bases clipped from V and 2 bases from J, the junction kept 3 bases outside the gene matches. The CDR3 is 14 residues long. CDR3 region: CATSTRTGAYEQYF. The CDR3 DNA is TGTGCCACCAGCACCCGGACAGGGGCCTACGAGCAGTACTTC.

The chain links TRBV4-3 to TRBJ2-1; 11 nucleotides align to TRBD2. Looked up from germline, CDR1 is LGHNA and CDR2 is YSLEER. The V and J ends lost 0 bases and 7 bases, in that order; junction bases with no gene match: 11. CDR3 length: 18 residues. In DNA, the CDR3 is TGCGCCAGCAGCCAAGATGGGGTAGCGGGAGGGCCGGGGAATGAGCAGTTCTTC. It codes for CASSQDGVAGGPGNEQFF.

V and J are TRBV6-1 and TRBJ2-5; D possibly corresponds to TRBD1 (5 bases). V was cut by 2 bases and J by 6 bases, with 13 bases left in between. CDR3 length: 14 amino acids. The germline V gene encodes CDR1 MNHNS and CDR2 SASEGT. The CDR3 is CASSEIGALQTQYF. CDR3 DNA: TGTGCCAGCAGTGAAATTGGGGCCCTCCAGACCCAGTACTTC.

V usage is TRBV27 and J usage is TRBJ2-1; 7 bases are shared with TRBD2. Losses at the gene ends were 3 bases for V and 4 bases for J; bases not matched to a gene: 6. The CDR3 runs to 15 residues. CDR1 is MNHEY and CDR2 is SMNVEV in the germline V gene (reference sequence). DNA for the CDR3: TGTGCCAGCAGTTTCGGCGGGAGTATGTACAATGAGCAGTTCTTC. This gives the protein CASSFGGSMYNEQFF.